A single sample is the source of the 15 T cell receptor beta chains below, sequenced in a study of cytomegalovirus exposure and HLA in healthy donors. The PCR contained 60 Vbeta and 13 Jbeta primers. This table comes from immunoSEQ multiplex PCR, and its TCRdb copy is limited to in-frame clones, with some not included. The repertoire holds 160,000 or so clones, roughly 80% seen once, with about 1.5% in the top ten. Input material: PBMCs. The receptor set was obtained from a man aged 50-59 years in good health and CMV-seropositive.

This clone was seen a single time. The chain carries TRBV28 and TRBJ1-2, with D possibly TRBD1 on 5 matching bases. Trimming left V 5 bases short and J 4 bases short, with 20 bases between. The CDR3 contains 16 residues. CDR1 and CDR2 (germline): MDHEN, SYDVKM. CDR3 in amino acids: CASSPGGTQSGYGYTF. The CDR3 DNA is TGTGCCAGCAGTCCTGGGGGGACTCAGTCCGGCTATGGCTACACCTTC.

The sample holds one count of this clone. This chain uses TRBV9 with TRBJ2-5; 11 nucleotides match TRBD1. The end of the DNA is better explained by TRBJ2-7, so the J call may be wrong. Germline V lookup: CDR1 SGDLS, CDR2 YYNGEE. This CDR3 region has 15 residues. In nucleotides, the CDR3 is TGTGCCAGCAGCCCACTCGGGACAGGGGGTAGCGAGCAGTACTTC. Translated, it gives CASSPLGTGGSEQYF.

The CDR3 here is CAISDLTSGKGETQYF. The CDR3 coding sequence is TGTGCCATCAGTGACCTGACTAGCGGAAAGGGGGAGACCCAGTACTTC. V usage is TRBV10-3 and J usage is TRBJ2-5, with TRBD2 identical over 9 bases. The CDR3 contains 16 residues. Germline CDR1 reads ENHRY; CDR2 reads SYGVKD. V lost 3 bases, J lost 5 bases, and 10 bases stayed unmatched.

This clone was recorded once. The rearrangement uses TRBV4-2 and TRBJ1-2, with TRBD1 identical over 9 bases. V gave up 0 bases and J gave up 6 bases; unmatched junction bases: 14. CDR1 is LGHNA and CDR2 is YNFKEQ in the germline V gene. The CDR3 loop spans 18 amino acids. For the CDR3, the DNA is TGTGCCAGCAGCCAAGAATTGACAGGGGGTGGCCTCTATGATGGCTACACCTTC. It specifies CASSQELTGGGLYDGYTF.

The chain's CDR3 is CASSLWDSGGNQPQHF. The CDR3 coding sequence is TGTGCCAGCAGCCTCTGGGACTCCGGCGGGAATCAGCCCCAGCATTTT. The J gene is TRBJ1-5, the V gene TRBV7-2; perhaps TRBD1 as D (5 bases). The CDR3 spans 16 residues. V dropped 5 bases and J dropped 4 bases, with 18 bases sitting between them. CDR1 is SGHTA and CDR2 is FQGNSA in the germline V gene.

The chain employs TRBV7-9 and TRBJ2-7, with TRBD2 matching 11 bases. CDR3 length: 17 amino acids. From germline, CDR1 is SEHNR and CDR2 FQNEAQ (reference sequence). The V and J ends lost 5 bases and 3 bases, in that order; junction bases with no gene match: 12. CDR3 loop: CASSPGRLAGGLYEQYF. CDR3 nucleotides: TGTGCCAGCAGCCCAGGCCGGCTAGCGGGGGGACTCTACGAGCAGTACTTC.

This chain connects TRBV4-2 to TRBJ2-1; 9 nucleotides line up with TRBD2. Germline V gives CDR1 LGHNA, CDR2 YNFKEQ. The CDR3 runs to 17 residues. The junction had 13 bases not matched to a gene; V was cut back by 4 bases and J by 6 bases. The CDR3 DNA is TGTGCCAGCAGCCCCCCAGGGGGAGGCGGGGGGGCCAATGAGCAGTTCTTC. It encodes CASSPPGGGGGANEQFF.

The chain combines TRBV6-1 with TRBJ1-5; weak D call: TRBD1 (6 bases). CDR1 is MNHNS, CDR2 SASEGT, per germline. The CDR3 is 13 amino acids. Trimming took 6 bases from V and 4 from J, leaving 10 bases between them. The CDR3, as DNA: TGTGCCAGCAGCCCAGGGGAGAATCAGCCCCAGCATTTT. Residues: CASSPGENQPQHF.

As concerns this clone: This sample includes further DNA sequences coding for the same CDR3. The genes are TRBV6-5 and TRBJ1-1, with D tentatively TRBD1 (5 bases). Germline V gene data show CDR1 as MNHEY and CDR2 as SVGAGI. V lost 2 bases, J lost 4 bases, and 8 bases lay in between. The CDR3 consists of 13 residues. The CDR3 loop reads CASSYRGGTEAFF. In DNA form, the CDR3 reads TGTGCCAGCAGTTACAGGGGCGGCACTGAAGCTTTCTTT.

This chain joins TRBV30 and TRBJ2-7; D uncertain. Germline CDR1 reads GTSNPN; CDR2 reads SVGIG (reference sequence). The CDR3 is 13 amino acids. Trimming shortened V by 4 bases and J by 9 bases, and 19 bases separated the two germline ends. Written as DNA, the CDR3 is TGTGCCTGGACTACTCAGGCAGTGGATGGGCAGTACTTC. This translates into CAWTTQAVDGQYF. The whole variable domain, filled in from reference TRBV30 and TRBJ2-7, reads SQTIHQWPATLVQPVGSPLSLECTVEGTSNPNLYWYRQAAGRGLQLLFYSVGIGQISSEVPQNLSASRPQDRQFILSSKKLLLSDSGFYLCAWTTQAVDGQYFGPGTRLTVT.

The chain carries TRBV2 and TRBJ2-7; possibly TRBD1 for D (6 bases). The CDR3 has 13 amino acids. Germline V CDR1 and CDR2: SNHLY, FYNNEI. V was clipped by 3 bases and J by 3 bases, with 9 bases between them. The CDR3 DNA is TGTGCCAGCAGTGAGAGGACAGTCTACGAGCAGTACTTC. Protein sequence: CASSERTVYEQYF.

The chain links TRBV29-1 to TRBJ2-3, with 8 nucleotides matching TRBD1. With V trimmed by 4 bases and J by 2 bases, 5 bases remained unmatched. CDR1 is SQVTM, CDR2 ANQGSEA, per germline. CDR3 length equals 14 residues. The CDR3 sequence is CSVGAGGFTDTQYF. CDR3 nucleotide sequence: TGCAGCGTTGGGGCAGGGGGCTTCACAGATACGCAGTATTTT.

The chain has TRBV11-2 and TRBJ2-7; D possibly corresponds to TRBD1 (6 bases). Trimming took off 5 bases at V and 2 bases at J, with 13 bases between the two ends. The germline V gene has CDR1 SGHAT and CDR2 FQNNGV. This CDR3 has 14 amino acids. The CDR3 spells CASSPYRDTYEQYF. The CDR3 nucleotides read TGTGCCAGCAGCCCCTATAGGGACACCTACGAGCAGTACTTC.

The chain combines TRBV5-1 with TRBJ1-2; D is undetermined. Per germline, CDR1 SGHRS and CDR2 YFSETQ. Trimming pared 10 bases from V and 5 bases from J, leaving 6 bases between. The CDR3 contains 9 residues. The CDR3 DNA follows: TGCGCCGTCGTTTATGGCTACACCTTC. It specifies CAVVYGYTF.

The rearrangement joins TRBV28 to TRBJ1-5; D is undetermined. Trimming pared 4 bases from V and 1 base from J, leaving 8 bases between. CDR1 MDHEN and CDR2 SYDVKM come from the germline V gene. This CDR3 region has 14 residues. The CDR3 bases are TGTGCCAGCAGTTCGACTGGGAGCAATCAGCCCCAGCATTTT. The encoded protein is CASSSTGSNQPQHF.